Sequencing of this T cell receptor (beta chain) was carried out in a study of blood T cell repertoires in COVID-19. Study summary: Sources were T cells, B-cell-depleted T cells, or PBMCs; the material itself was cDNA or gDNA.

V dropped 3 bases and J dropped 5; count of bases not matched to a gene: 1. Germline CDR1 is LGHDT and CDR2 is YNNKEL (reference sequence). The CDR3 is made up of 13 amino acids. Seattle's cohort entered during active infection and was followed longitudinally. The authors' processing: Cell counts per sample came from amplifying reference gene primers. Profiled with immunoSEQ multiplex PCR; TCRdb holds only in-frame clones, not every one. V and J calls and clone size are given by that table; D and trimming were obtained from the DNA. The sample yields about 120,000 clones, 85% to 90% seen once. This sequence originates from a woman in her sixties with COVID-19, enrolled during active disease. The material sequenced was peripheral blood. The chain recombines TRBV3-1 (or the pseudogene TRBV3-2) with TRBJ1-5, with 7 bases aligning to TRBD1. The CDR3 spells CASSQGQYQPQHF. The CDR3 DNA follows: TGTGCCAGCAGCCAGGGACAGTATCAGCCCCAGCATTTT.